One sample yielded the 30 T cell receptor beta chains listed below, sequenced in a study of CXCR3-negative and CXCR3-positive naive CD8 T cells. Study conclusions and caveats: The TRB CDR3s that CXCR3-positive naive cells carried were more hydrophobic than those of CXCR3-negative naive cells.

5' RACE with UMI labels generated the TRB cDNA libraries. From its re-call of the 5' RACE reads, TCRdb lists each CDR3 protein once, without DNA. The specimen's table records tens of thousands of distinct CDR3 sequences. What these receptors recognize is not known. Material for sequencing was naive CXCR3+ CD8+ T cells from blood. Specified subset: CD45RO-CCR7+CD27+CD95- naive CD8+ T cells expressing CXCR3 (TNR3+). The source of these receptors is a human donor in good health. Some clones in this sample may be carry-over from other donors' samples.

The V and J genes are TRBV25-1 and TRBJ2-2; TCRdb's D call of TRBD2 is untestable without DNA. The CDR3 totals 18 residues. Germline lookup yields CDR1 MGHDK and CDR2 SYGVNS. The CDR3 loop is CASSEFFVAGTDTGELFF.

The CDR3 sequence is CASSVEGGALQNTEAFF. This chain uses TRBV9 with TRBJ1-1; TCRdb proposes TRBD1, but this gene call is untestable without DNA. The CDR3 is made up of 17 amino acids. Looked up from germline, CDR1 is SGDLS and CDR2 is YYNGEE.

V gene TRBV12-3 or TRBV12-4 combines with J gene TRBJ2-2. This CDR3 is 16 amino acids long. The CDR3 is CASSGSGSSYTGELFF.

The gene calls are TRBV9 and TRBJ2-5; TCRdb picks TRBD1, but there is no DNA to check that call. Germline V gene lookup returns CDR1 SGDLS and CDR2 YYNGEE. The CDR3 is 14 amino acids. The CDR3 sequence is CASSEGQGGETQYF. The variable domain in full, with the rest retrieved from reference TRBV9 and TRBJ2-5, is DSGVTQTPKHLITATGQRVTLRCSPRSGDLSVYWYQQSLDQGLQFLIQYYNGEERAKGNILERFSAQQFPDLHSELNLSSLELGDSALYFCASSEGQGGETQYFGPGTRLLVL.

The V and J genes are TRBV4-1 and TRBJ2-7; lacking DNA, the TRBD1 call made by TCRdb goes unchecked. Germline CDR1 reads MGHRA; CDR2 reads YSYEKL. The CDR3 spans 13 residues. The CDR3 reads CASSQERPGEQYF.

J is TRBJ2-7 and V is TRBV21-1; checking the TCRdb D call of TRBD1 is not possible without DNA. TRBV21-1 is labeled a pseudogene. The CDR3 is 17 amino acids. The CDR3 protein is CASSPPGTAASSYEQYF.

The chain couples TRBV29-1 to TRBJ2-5. This CDR3 has 11 residues. CDR1 is SQVTM, CDR2 ANQGSEA, per germline. The CDR3 here is CSVDDQETQYF. The full variable domain, completed using reference TRBV29-1 and TRBJ2-5, is SAVISQKPSRDICQRGTSLTIQCQVDSQVTMMFWYRQQPGQSLTLIATANQGSEATYESGFVIDKFPISRPNLTFSTLTVSNMSPEDSSIYLCSVDDQETQYFGPGTRLLVL.

This chain joins TRBV19 and TRBJ1-1; the TRBD1 assignment by TCRdb is unverifiable without DNA. The length of the CDR3 is 15 residues. Germline CDR1 reads LNHDA; CDR2 reads SQIVND (reference sequence). The CDR3 loop reads CASSMGPRMSTEAFF.

The gene calls are TRBV7-3 and TRBJ2-1; the TCRdb D gene call, TRBD1, has no DNA to confirm it. Germline V lookup: CDR1 SGHTA, CDR2 FQGTGA. The CDR3 consists of 17 residues. This CDR3 is CASSLAPGRGPYNEQFF.

The chain uses TRBV6-2 or TRBV6-3 and TRBJ1-5; absent DNA, TCRdb's TRBD1 call cannot be checked. This CDR3 region has 18 residues. Germline-derived CDR1 and CDR2 are MNHEY and SVGEGT. The CDR3 loop reads CASSQDGTGGYSNQPQHF.

The chain recombines TRBV7-6 with TRBJ2-1; checking the TCRdb D call of TRBD2 is not possible without DNA. The CDR3 has 13 amino acids. CDR1 and CDR2 from the germline V gene are SGHVS and FNYEAQ. CDR3 protein: CASSETSLDEQFF.

The chain uses TRBV5-1 and TRBJ2-7; the TCRdb D gene call, TRBD1, has no DNA to confirm it. Germline CDR1 is SGHRS and CDR2 is YFSETQ. The CDR3 totals 14 residues. This chain's CDR3 is CASSFEGVSYEQYF. Full variable domain (missing parts from reference TRBV5-1 and TRBJ2-7): KAGVTQTPRYLIKTRGQQVTLSCSPISGHRSVSWYQQTPGQGLQFLFEYFSETQRNKGNFPGRFSGRQFSNSRSEMNVSTLELGDSALYLCASSFEGVSYEQYFGPGTRLTVT.

The V and J genes are TRBV3-1 and TRBJ2-7; TCRdb selects TRBD1, and the lack of DNA leaves this call unchecked. Germline CDR1 is LGHDT and CDR2 is YNNKEL (reference sequence). The CDR3 totals 20 residues. The CDR3 sequence is CASSQDQPGQGRLAINEQYF.

This chain joins TRBV7-8 and TRBJ2-1. CDR1 is SGHVS and CDR2 is FQNEAQ in the germline V gene. The CDR3 loop spans 15 amino acids. The chain's CDR3 is CASSLAFSSYNEQFF.

The rearrangement uses TRBV20-1 and TRBJ2-7; without DNA, the TCRdb call of TRBD1 cannot be checked. CDR3 length: 14 residues. Germline assignment: CDR1 DFQATT and CDR2 SNEGSKA (reference sequence). The CDR3: CSAYRDRLYYEQYF.

The V call is TRBV24-1, the J call TRBJ1-2. The CDR3 is 15 amino acids. Germline V CDR1 and CDR2: KGHDR, SFDVKD. CDR3 in amino acids: CATSDSRQGIYGYTF.

The rearrangement joins TRBV7-9 to TRBJ2-1; TCRdb's assignment of TRBD2 cannot be checked, as there is no DNA. The CDR3 runs to 16 residues. The germline gives CDR1 SEHNR, CDR2 FQNEAQ (reference sequence). The CDR3 loop reads CASSQRLAGPWDEQFF.

The chain is built from TRBV7-9 and TRBJ1-4. This CDR3 has 19 amino acids. Germline CDR1 SEHNR, CDR2 FQNEAQ (reference sequence). CDR3 residues: CASSSSSADELDDNEKLFF.

The rearrangement links TRBV6-2 or TRBV6-3 to TRBJ2-7; as DNA is missing, the TRBD2 call by TCRdb cannot be tested. The CDR3 extends over 15 amino acids. Germline lookup yields CDR1 MNHEY and CDR2 SVGEGT. This CDR3 is CASSYSTLGPSEQYF.

The chain links TRBV3-1 to TRBJ2-7; TCRdb's D call, TRBD1, is unchecked because there is no DNA. CDR1 LGHDT and CDR2 YNNKEL come from the germline V gene (reference sequence). This CDR3 is built from 14 residues. The CDR3 loop is CASSRRDTHYEQYF.

V gene TRBV12-3 or TRBV12-4 combines with J gene TRBJ1-2; lacking DNA, the TRBD1 call made by TCRdb goes unchecked. The CDR3 consists of 16 residues. The CDR3 protein is CASSHPLRYRVDGYTF.

J is TRBJ2-4 and V is TRBV3-1. Germline values: CDR1 LGHDT, CDR2 YNNKEL (reference sequence). This CDR3 is built from 16 residues. The CDR3: CASSQDRRLAKNIQYF.

The chain carries TRBV14 and TRBJ2-1; the D call from TCRdb, TRBD1, cannot be confirmed without DNA. The germline V gene has CDR1 SGHDN and CDR2 FVKESK. The CDR3 length is 15 residues. The CDR3 loop reads CASSQVGGAYNEQFF.

This chain joins TRBV30 and TRBJ2-7; TCRdb indicates TRBD2, and absent DNA this call remains unverified. The CDR3 length is 15 residues. The germline gives CDR1 GTSNPN, CDR2 SVGIG (reference sequence). CDR3 loop: CAWSTAPGLVYEQYF.

This rearrangement joins TRBV6-2 or TRBV6-3 to TRBJ1-6; TCRdb gives TRBD1 as the D gene, but with no DNA this cannot be confirmed. CDR1 and CDR2 (germline): MNHEY, SVGEGT. This CDR3 is built from 12 residues. This CDR3 is CASSRTGEPLHF.

The V and J genes are TRBV10-1 and TRBJ2-3; TCRdb gives TRBD1 as the D gene, but with no DNA this cannot be confirmed. The CDR3 spans 14 residues. CDR1 WNHNN and CDR2 SYGVQD come from the germline V gene (reference sequence). Here the CDR3 reads CASSPPPHGDTQYF.

V usage is TRBV12-3 or TRBV12-4 and J usage is TRBJ1-5. The CDR3 consists of 12 residues. The CDR3 reads CASSLTAIATHF.

The V gene is TRBV28, the J gene TRBJ1-1; TCRdb proposes TRBD1, but this gene call is untestable without DNA. Germline V gene lookup returns CDR1 MDHEN and CDR2 SYDVKM. The CDR3 runs to 14 residues. The CDR3 here is CASSPRALNTEAFF. Together with reference TRBV28 and TRBJ1-1, the CDR3 gives the full variable domain: DVKVTQSSRYLVKRTGEKVFLECVQDMDHENMFWYRQDPGLGLRLIYFSYDVKMKEKGDIPEGYSVSREKKERFSLILESASTNQTSMYLCASSPRALNTEAFFGQGTRLTVV.

The chain combines TRBV5-1 with TRBJ1-5. Germline CDR1 is SGHRS and CDR2 is YFSETQ. There are 11 residues in the CDR3. CDR3 loop: CASSFNQPQHF.

V and J are TRBV14 and TRBJ1-5; TCRdb calls TRBD1, which cannot be checked without DNA. The CDR3 length is 14 residues. Germline CDR1 is SGHDN and CDR2 is FVKESK. CDR3 region: CARSLGGGRQPQHF.